What follows describes a single T cell receptor (beta chain). This entry belongs to a study of long-term antiretroviral therapy in people with HIV. Runs used v3.0 of the immunoSEQ assay and were done at survey level. The data were produced by immunoSEQ multiplex PCR, yet TCRdb's version contains in-frame clones alone and is incomplete. The sample consists of about 21,000 clones, approximately 86% of them appearing once. CDR3 size: 16 residues. From germline, CDR1 is LNHDA and CDR2 SQIVND (reference sequence). With 5 bases clipped from V and 4 bases from J, the junction kept 10 bases outside the gene matches.

This specimen was unsorted PBMCs, taken around 4 years after starting antiretroviral therapy. This receptor was taken from a man in his late teens or twenties with HIV. The chain couples TRBV19 to TRBJ1-5; 8 bases are shared with TRBD1. CDR3 DNA sequence: TGTGCCAGTAGTTCAATTCCCGGGACAGGTAATCAGCCCCAGCATTTT. It yields the protein CASSSIPGTGNQPQHF. Full variable domain (missing parts from reference TRBV19 and TRBJ1-5): DGGITQSPKYLFRKEGQNVTLSCEQNLNHDAMYWYRQDPGQGLRLIYYSQIVNDFQKGDIAEGYSVSREKKESFPLTVTSAQKNPTAFYLCASSSIPGTGNQPQHFGDGTRLSIL.